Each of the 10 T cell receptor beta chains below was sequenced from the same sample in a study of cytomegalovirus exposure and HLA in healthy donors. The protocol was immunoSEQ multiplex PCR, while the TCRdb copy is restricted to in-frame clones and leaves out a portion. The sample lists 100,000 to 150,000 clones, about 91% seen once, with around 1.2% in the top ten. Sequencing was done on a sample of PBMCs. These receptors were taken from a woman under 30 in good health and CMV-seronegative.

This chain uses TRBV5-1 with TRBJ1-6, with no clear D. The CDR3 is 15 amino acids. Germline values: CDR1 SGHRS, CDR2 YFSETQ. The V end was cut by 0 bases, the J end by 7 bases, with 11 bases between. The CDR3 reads CASSLDPGPNSPLHF. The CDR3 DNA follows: TGCGCCAGCAGCTTGGACCCAGGTCCGAATTCACCCCTCCACTTT.

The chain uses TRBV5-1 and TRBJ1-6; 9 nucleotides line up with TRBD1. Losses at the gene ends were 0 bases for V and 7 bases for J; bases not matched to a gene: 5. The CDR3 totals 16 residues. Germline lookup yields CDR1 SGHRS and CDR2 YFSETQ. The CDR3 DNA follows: TGCGCCAGCAGCTTGGGGGGGACAGGGTGGAATTCACCCCTCCACTTT. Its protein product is CASSLGGTGWNSPLHF.

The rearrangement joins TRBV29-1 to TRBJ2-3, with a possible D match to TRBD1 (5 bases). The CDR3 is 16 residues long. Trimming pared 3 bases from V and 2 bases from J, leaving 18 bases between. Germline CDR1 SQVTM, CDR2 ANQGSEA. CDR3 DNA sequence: TGCAGCGTTGAGGGGCCGAAAATTGGGGACACAGATACGCAGTATTTT. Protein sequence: CSVEGPKIGDTDTQYF.

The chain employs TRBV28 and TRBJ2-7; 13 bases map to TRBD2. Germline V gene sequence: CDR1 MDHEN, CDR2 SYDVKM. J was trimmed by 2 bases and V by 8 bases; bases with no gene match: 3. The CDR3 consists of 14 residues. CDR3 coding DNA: TGTGCCAGCTCGACTAGCGGGGGGCCCTACGAGCAGTACGTC. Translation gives CASSTSGGPYEQYV.

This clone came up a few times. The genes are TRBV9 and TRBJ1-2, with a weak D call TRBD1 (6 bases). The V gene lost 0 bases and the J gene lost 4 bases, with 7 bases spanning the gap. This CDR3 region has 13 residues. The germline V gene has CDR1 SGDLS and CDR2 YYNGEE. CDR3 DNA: TGTGCCAGCAGCGTAGACAGGGCCTATGGCTACACCTTC. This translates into CASSVDRAYGYTF.

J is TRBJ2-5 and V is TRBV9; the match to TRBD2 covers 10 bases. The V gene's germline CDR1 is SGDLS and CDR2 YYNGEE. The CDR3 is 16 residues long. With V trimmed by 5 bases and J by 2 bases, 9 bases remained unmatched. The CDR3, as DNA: TGTGCCAGCAGTCCCACCGTACTAGCGGGGCAAGAGACCCAGTACTTC. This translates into CASSPTVLAGQETQYF. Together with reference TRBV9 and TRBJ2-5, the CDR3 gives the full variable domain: DSGVTQTPKHLITATGQRVTLRCSPRSGDLSVYWYQQSLDQGLQFLIQYYNGEERAKGNILERFSAQQFPDLHSELNLSSLELGDSALYFCASSPTVLAGQETQYFGPGTRLLVL.

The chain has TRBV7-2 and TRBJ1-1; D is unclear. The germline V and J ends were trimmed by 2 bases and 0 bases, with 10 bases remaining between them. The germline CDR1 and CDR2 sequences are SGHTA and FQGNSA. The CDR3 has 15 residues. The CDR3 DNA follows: TGTGCCAGCAGCTTAATTCCTAACTTGAACACTGAAGCTTTCTTT. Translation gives CASSLIPNLNTEAFF. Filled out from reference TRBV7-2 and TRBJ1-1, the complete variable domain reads GAGVSQSPSNKVTEKGKDVELRCDPISGHTALYWYRQSLGQGLEFLIYFQGNSAPDKSGLPSDRFSAERTGGSVSTLTIQRTQQEDSAVYLCASSLIPNLNTEAFFGQGTRLTVV.

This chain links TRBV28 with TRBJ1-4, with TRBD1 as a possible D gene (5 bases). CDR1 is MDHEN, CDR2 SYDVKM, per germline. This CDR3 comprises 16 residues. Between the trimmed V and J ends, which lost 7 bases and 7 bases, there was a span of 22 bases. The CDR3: CASTGLYRPQGEKLFF. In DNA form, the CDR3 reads TGTGCCAGCACCGGCTTGTACAGACCCCAGGGTGAAAAACTGTTTTTT.

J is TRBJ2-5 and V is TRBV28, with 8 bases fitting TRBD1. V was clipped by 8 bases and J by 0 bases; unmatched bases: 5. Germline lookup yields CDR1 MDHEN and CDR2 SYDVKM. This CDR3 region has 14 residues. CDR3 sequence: CASHGQGNQETQYF. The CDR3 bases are TGTGCCAGCCACGGACAGGGAAACCAAGAGACCCAGTACTTC.

In DNA form, the CDR3 reads TGTGCCAGTAGTATGGCGGGGGGACTAGCGGACAATGAGCAGTTCTTC. This codes for CASSMAGGLADNEQFF. J is TRBJ2-1 and V is TRBV19, with 11 nucleotides matching TRBD2. Germline V gene sequence: CDR1 LNHDA, CDR2 SQIVND (reference sequence). V was pared by 3 bases and J by 5 bases, with 6 bases of the junction left unmatched. The CDR3 is 16 residues long.